This T cell receptor beta chain derives from a study of OX40 agonist ivuxolimab in advanced cancers. V was clipped by 1 base and J by 1 base, with 10 bases between them. Germline V lookup: CDR1 SGDLS, CDR2 YYNGEE. This CDR3 has 15 amino acids. Here immunoSEQ multiplex PCR was the method, and the copy in TCRdb shows in-frame clones only, minus some. In the table there are over 60,000 clones, 85% of which are singletons. It was autoimmune disease history or systemic immunosuppression that excluded patients. The TCR was taken from an adult with an advanced solid tumor such as melanoma, head and neck, liver or kidney cancer. V is TRBV9 and J is TRBJ2-3; no clear D gene. The sample consisted of CD4+ or CD8+ T cells sorted from blood, taken in a trial of the OX40 agonist ivuxolimab. CDR3 sequence reads: CASSVRSVGTDTQYF. As DNA, the CDR3 is TGTGCCAGCAGCGTAAGGTCAGTGGGCACAGATACGCAGTATTTT.